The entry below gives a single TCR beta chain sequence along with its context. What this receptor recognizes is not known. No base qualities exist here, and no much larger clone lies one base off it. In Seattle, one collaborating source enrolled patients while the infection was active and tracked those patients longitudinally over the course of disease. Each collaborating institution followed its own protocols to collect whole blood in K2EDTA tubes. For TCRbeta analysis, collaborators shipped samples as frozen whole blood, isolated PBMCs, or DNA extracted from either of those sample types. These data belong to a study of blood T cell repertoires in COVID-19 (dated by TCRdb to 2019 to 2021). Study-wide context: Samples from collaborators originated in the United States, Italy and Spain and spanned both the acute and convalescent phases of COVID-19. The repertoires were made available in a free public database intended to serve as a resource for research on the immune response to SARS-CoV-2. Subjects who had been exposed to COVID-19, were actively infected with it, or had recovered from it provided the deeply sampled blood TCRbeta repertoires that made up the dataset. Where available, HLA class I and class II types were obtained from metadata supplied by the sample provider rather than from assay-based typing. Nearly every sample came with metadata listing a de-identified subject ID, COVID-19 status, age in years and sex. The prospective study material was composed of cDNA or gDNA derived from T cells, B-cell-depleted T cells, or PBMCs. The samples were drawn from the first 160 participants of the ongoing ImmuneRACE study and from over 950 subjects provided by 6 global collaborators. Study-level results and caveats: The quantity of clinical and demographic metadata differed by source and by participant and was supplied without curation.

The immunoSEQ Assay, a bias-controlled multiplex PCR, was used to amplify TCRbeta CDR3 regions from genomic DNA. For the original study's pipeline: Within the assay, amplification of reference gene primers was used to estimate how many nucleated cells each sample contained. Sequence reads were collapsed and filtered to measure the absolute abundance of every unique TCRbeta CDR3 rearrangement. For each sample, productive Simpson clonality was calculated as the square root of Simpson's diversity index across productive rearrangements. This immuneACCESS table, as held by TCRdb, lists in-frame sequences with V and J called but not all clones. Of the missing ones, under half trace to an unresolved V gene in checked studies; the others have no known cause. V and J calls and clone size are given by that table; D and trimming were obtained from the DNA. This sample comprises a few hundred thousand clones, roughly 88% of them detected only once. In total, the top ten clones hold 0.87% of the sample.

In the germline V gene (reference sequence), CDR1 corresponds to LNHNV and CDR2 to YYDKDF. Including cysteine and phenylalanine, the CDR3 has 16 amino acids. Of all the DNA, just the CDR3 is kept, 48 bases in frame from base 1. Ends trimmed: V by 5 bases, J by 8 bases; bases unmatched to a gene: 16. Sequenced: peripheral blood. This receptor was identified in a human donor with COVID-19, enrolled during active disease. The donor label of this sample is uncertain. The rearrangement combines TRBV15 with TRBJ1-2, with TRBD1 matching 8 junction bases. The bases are TGTGCCACCAGCCGGTCGTACAGGGGGAGTCTAGAGGGCTACACCTTC. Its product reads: CATSRSYRGSLEGYTF.